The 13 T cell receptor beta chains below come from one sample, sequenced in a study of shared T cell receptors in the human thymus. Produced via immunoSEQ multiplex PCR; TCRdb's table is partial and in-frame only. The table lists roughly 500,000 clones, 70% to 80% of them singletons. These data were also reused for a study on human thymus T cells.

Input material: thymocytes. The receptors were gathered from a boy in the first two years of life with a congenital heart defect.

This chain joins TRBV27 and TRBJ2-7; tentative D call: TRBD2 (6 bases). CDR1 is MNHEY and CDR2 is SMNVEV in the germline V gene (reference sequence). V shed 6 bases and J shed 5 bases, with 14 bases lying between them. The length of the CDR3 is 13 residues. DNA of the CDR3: TGTGCCAGCAGGTCCAGGGAGGAGAACGAGCAGTACTTC. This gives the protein CASRSREENEQYF.

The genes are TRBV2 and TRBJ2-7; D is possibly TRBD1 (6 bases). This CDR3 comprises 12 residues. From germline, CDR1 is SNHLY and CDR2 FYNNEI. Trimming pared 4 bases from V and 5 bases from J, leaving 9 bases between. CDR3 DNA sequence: TGTGCCAGCAGTGGGACAGACGACGAGCAGTACTTC. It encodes CASSGTDDEQYF.

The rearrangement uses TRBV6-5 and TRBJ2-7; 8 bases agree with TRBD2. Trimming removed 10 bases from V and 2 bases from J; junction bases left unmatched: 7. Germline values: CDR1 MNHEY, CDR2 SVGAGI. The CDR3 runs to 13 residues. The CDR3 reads CATRPGGTYEQYF. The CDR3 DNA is TGTGCCACCAGGCCGGGGGGGACCTACGAGCAGTACTTC.

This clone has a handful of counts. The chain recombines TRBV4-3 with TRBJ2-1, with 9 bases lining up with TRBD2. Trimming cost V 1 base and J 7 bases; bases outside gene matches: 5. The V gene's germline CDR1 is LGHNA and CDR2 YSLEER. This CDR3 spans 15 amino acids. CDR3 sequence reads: CASSQGAGGWNEQFF. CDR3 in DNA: TGCGCCAGCAGCCAAGGAGCGGGAGGATGGAATGAGCAGTTCTTC.

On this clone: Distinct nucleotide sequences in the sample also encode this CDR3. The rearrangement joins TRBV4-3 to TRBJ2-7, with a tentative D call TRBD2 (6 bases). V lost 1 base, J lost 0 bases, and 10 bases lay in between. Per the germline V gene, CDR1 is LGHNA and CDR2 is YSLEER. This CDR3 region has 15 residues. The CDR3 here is CASSQVGGSSYEQYF. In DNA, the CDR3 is TGCGCCAGCAGCCAAGTAGGAGGGAGCTCCTACGAGCAGTACTTC.

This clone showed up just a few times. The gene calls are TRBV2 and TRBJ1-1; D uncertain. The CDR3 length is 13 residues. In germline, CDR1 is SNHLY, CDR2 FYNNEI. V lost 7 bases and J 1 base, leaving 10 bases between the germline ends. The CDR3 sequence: CASTQEGNTEAFF. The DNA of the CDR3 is TGTGCCAGCACCCAGGAAGGGAACACTGAAGCTTTCTTT.

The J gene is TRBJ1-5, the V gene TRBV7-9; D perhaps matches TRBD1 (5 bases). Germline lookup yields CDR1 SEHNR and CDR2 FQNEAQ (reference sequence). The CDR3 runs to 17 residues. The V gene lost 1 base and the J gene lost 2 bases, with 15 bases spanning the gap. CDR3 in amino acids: CASSLVRQGVRNQPQHF. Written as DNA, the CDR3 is TGTGCCAGCAGCTTAGTTCGGCAGGGTGTTCGCAATCAGCCCCAGCATTTT.

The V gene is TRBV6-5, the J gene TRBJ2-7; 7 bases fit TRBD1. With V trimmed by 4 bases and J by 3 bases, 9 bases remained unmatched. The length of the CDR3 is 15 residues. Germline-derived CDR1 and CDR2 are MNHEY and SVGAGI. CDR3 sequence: CASSSGPNRGYEQYF. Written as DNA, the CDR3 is TGTGCCAGCAGTTCCGGTCCTAACAGGGGCTACGAGCAGTACTTC.

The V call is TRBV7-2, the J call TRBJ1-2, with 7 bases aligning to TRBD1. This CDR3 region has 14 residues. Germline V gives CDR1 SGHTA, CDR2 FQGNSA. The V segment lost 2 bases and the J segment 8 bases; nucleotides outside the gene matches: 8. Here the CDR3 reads CASSLLRGGTGYTF. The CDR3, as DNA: TGTGCCAGCAGCTTACTGAGAGGGGGCACGGGCTACACCTTC.

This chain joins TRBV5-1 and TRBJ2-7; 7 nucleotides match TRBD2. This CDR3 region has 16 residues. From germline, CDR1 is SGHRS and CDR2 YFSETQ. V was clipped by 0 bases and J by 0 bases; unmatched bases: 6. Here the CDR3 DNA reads TGCGCCAGCAGCTTGGCTAGCGGTATTAGCTCCTACGAGCAGTACTTC. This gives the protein CASSLASGISSYEQYF. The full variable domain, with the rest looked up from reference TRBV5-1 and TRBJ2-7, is KAGVTQTPRYLIKTRGQQVTLSCSPISGHRSVSWYQQTPGQGLQFLFEYFSETQRNKGNFPGRFSGRQFSNSRSEMNVSTLELGDSALYLCASSLASGISSYEQYFGPGTRLTVT.

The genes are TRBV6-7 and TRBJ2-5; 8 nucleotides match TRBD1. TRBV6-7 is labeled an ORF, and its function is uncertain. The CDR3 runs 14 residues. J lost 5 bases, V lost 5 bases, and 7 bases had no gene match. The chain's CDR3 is CASSQGALGETQYF. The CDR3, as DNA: TGTGCCAGCAGTCAGGGGGCGCTTGGGGAGACCCAGTACTTC.

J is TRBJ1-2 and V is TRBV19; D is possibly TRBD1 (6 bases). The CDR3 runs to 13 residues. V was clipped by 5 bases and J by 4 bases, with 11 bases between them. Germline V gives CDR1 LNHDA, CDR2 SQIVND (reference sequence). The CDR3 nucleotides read TGTGCCAGTAGTGTACTGACAGGCTATGGCTACACCTTC. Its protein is CASSVLTGYGYTF.

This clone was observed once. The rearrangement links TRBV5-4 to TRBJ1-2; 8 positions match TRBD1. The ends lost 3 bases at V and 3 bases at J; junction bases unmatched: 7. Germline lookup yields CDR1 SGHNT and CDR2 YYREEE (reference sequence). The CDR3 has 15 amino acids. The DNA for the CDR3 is TGTGCCAGCAGCTGGAGGACAGGGTGGCACTATGGCTACACCTTC. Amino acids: CASSWRTGWHYGYTF.